The 15 T cell receptor beta chains in this list originate from one sample, sequenced in a study of Tregs in tolerant kidney transplant recipients (dated by TCRdb to the late 2010s). Library creation used the immunoSEQ multiplex PCR assay. TCRdb provides this immuneACCESS table in a form limited to in-frame rearrangements. Some clones are lacking; in checked studies, under half of them reflect an unresolved V gene, and why the rest are absent is not known. The sample table records about 22,000 clones; approximately 81% of these occur just once. Together, the top ten hold about 25% of the sample. This sample's time point label indicates: 6 months after combined kidney and bone marrow transplant. Related donors were used in the transplants with nonmyeloablative bone marrow transplantation, and mixed chimerism was transient in the human trials. Sequenced here: CD8+ T cells from blood (PBMCs), sampled 6 months after the transplant. These receptors came from a human patient who received a combined kidney and bone marrow transplant. Some T cells present after a transplant may be cells of the graft donor.

This sequence joins TRBV28 and TRBJ1-2; D unresolved. V was clipped by 7 bases and J by 4 bases, with 10 bases between them. Germline CDR1 reads MDHEN; CDR2 reads SYDVKM. This CDR3 has 12 amino acids. The DNA for the CDR3 is TGTGCCAGCATCGGAGCCGGCTATGGCTACACCTTC. It is translated as CASIGAGYGYTF.

This rearrangement joins TRBV7-9 to TRBJ2-2; 13 bases map to TRBD2. In germline, CDR1 is SEHNR, CDR2 FQNEAQ (reference sequence). Trimming at V came to 5 bases and at J to 5 bases, leaving 5 bases not matched to a gene. CDR3 length: 16 amino acids. CDR3 sequence reads: CASSGTSGIWTGELFF. The CDR3 nucleotides read TGTGCCAGCAGCGGGACTAGCGGGATTTGGACCGGGGAGCTGTTTTTT.

The chain carries TRBV10-2 and TRBJ2-7, with a tentative D call TRBD1 (6 bases). The ends were cut back, 7 bases at V and 0 bases at J, with 13 bases in the middle. The CDR3 sequence is 14 residues long. Germline V gene data show CDR1 as WSHSY and CDR2 as SAAADI. CDR3 sequence: CASTTGFSSYEQYF. DNA for the CDR3: TGCGCCAGCACAACAGGGTTCAGCTCCTACGAGCAGTACTTC.

The chain recombines TRBV7-6 with TRBJ1-4; 8 nucleotides line up with TRBD1. V dropped 3 bases and J dropped 7; count of bases not matched to a gene: 16. This CDR3 is built from 18 residues. The germline gives CDR1 SGHVS, CDR2 FNYEAQ. The CDR3 is CASSLSLYQGASVEKLFF. The CDR3 coding sequence is TGTGCCAGCAGCTTGTCCCTTTACCAGGGGGCGAGTGTTGAAAAACTGTTTTTT.

The genes are TRBV29-1 and TRBJ1-1; 9 bases map to TRBD1. The CDR3 covers 15 residues. V gave up 2 bases and J gave up 4 bases; unmatched junction bases: 8. CDR1 is SQVTM and CDR2 is ANQGSEA in the germline V gene. The CDR3 nucleotides are TGCAGCGTTGAACTTGGGGACAGGGCGTCCACTGAAGCTTTCTTT. It yields the protein CSVELGDRASTEAFF.

The chain links TRBV6-5 to TRBJ1-1; D remains unclear. The V and J ends lost 5 bases and 0 bases respectively, with 10 bases between them. The CDR3 has 14 residues. CDR1 is MNHEY, CDR2 SVGAGI, per germline. The CDR3 reads CASSVRLVNTEAFF. CDR3 DNA sequence: TGTGCCAGCAGTGTGCGCCTGGTGAACACTGAAGCTTTCTTT.

This clone was found a few times. The CDR3 reads CAGGQTHSGANVLTF. The CDR3 DNA follows: TGTGCCGGAGGACAGACCCACTCTGGGGCCAACGTCCTGACTTTC. The rearrangement links TRBV6-1 to TRBJ2-6, with D perhaps matching TRBD1 (6 bases). This CDR3 has 15 amino acids. Germline V gene lookup returns CDR1 MNHNS and CDR2 SASEGT. V was clipped by 11 bases and J by 0 bases, with 14 bases between them.

The rearrangement joins TRBV14 to TRBJ2-1; TRBD2 matches at 7 bases. The germline gives CDR1 SGHDN, CDR2 FVKESK. V shed 0 bases and J 5 bases; nucleotides not matched to a gene: 10. The CDR3 length is 17 residues. This chain's CDR3 is CASSQDLERGRHNEQFF. The CDR3 DNA follows: TGTGCCAGCAGCCAAGACCTAGAGCGGGGACGTCACAATGAGCAGTTCTTC.

The CDR3 here is CASSIGTGSSYEQYF. The CDR3 DNA reads as TGTGCCAGTAGTATCGGGACAGGGAGCTCCTACGAGCAGTACTTC. The V gene is TRBV19, the J gene TRBJ2-7; 9 bases are a match to TRBD1. V gave up 3 bases and J gave up 0 bases; unmatched junction bases: 3. Germline assignment: CDR1 LNHDA and CDR2 SQIVND (reference sequence). This CDR3 is built from 15 residues.

This clone was observed a few times. The chain joins TRBV11-3 to TRBJ2-2, with a weak D call TRBD2 (6 bases). The germline V and J ends were trimmed by 4 bases and 2 bases, with 14 bases remaining between them. Germline CDR1 reads SGHNT; CDR2 reads YENEEA. The CDR3 is made up of 16 amino acids. The CDR3 bases are TGTGCCAGCAGCTCCCCGGGACTGAGAAACACCGGGGAGCTGTTTTTT. Its protein product is CASSSPGLRNTGELFF.

This chain links TRBV5-4 with TRBJ2-2, with D possibly matching TRBD1 (6 bases). Trimming pared 3 bases from V and 0 bases from J, leaving 6 bases between. The CDR3 covers 14 residues. Germline assignment: CDR1 SGHNT and CDR2 YYREEE (reference sequence). As DNA, the CDR3 is TGTGCCAGCAGCTGGGGGCCGAACACCGGGGAGCTGTTTTTT. Residues: CASSWGPNTGELFF.

The chain joins TRBV5-8 to TRBJ2-7; 7 positions match TRBD2. There are 15 residues in the CDR3. The germline CDR1 and CDR2 sequences are SGHTS and YDEGEE. Losses at the gene ends were 0 bases for V and 2 bases for J; bases not matched to a gene: 5. The CDR3 nucleotides read TGTGCCAGCAGCTTGGGGCTAGCGGAGACCTACGAGCAGTACTTC. Protein sequence: CASSLGLAETYEQYF.

V gene TRBV6-1 combines with J gene TRBJ2-7; a weak D match, TRBD1 (6 bases). Per the germline V gene, CDR1 is MNHNS and CDR2 is SASEGT. V was trimmed by 2 bases and J by 1 base, leaving 12 bases between them. CDR3 size: 15 residues. The DNA for the CDR3 is TGTGCCAGCAGTGAATGGAAGGGGGTTTCCTACGAGCAGTACTTC. It yields the protein CASSEWKGVSYEQYF.

The chain has TRBV9 and TRBJ2-6; a possible D gene is TRBD1 (6 bases). Germline V lookup: CDR1 SGDLS, CDR2 YYNGEE. Trimming shortened V by 4 bases and J by 1 base, and 12 bases separated the two germline ends. The CDR3 runs 16 residues. CDR3 coding DNA: TGTGCCAGCAGCCGACGACAGGATTCTGGGGCCAACGTCCTGACTTTC. Translated, it gives CASSRRQDSGANVLTF.

This sequence joins TRBV18 and TRBJ2-1; a possible D gene is TRBD2 (5 bases). V lost 5 bases to trimming and J lost 2 bases, with 13 bases between them. The CDR3 loop spans 15 amino acids. CDR1 and CDR2 from the germline V gene are KGHSH and LQKENI. The CDR3 DNA follows: TGTGCCAGCTCATGGACGGGGATCCCCTACAATGAGCAGTTCTTC. Translating it yields CASSWTGIPYNEQFF.